The source of this TCR beta chain is a study of immune evolution from preneoplasia to lung adenocarcinoma. Study results and limitations: Compared with EGFR-mutant or double wild-type lesions, KRAS-mutant nodules were more clonal. Clonality was highest in normal lung, lower in later-stage lesions apparently. From normal lung to invasive adenocarcinoma, top clone frequencies appeared to decrease.

Comment on this clone: What it binds is not known.

Nucleic acids came from premalignant or tumor cells enriched by macro-dissection. Sequenced by immunoSEQ multiplex PCR; TCRdb stores in-frame clones only, minus some. The top ten clones hold roughly 12% of a sample with fewer than 7,000 clones, approximately 79% of them seen once. The sample was FFPE minimally invasive lung adenocarcinoma tissue. This TCR came from a person aged 65 to 85 with lung adenocarcinoma.

CDR3 nucleotides: TGTGCCAGCAGCTCTGCGGGGACCTCCTACGAGCAGTACTTC. It specifies CASSSAGTSYEQYF. V gene TRBV7-9 combines with J gene TRBJ2-7; the D gene is possibly TRBD2 (6 bases). V was clipped by 4 bases and J by 0 bases, with 10 bases between them. There are 14 residues in the CDR3. CDR1 and CDR2 (germline): SEHNR, FQNEAQ (reference sequence).